This TCR beta chain was observed in a study of Ad26.COV2.S vaccination and SARS-CoV-2 variants (TCRdb year 2021). For the study in its entirety: Vaccine-arm donors came from COV1001, a multicentre, randomized, double-blind, placebo-controlled phase I-IIa trial of Ad26.COV2.S in healthy adults. Ad26.COV2.S was administered intramuscularly at a dose of 5x10^10 or 1x10^11 viral particles, either as one shot or as two shots given 56 days apart. Sequencing of the TCRbeta repertoire served to evaluate the specificity and breadth of SARS-CoV-2-reactive T cell receptors following Ad26.COV2.S vaccination. The TCR-sequenced set comprised approximately 32 samples: some 20 Ad26.COV2.S vaccine recipients, 5 placebo recipients and 8 SARS-CoV-2 convalescent individuals. Participants in the trial were split at random into five groups of five each, receiving low-dose or high-dose Ad26.COV2.S once or twice, or else placebo on both occasions. Investigators did not know the trial group allocation while performing experiments and assessing outcomes.

TCRbeta CDR3 regions were sequenced with the immunoSEQ Assay. After extraction, genomic DNA underwent amplification by bias-controlled multiplex PCR, followed by high-throughput sequencing. In the source study's methods: To quantify the absolute abundance of each unique TCRbeta CDR3 region, sequences were collapsed and filtered. T cell fraction was estimated by normalizing TCRbeta template counts to usable DNA, with usable DNA measured through amplification of reference genes found in all nucleated cells. Repertoire TCRs were annotated as SARS-CoV-2-specific when V gene, CDR3 amino acid sequence and J gene were exactly matched to a known reactive TCR set. The reference SARS-CoV-2 TCR set came from MIRA and was filtered for enrichment in COVID-19-positive ImmuneCODE repertoires, removing public or cross-reactive TCRs. Based on the MIRA antigens, annotated TCRs were further analysed at the level of specific ORF or position within ORF. Breadth was defined as the number of annotated unique rearrangements divided by the total number of unique productive rearrangements, and depth was defined as the summed frequency of the annotated unique rearrangements. Group comparisons of TCR breadth used two-sided Wilcoxon rank-sum tests. In its TCRdb copy, this immuneACCESS table keeps in-frame sequences only and misses some clones. Where compared with another copy, unresolved V genes explain less than half of these, and the others have no known cause. That table furnishes V, J and clone size, whereas the DNA furnished D and trimming. Across this sample there are about 400,000 clones, with 83% seen only once. The top ten hold roughly 7.4% of the sample.

For this clone: Its antigen is currently not known. No base quality information exists; no much larger clone differs at one position.

What the authors observed across the whole study: Non-spike TCR breadth was comparable between vaccine and placebo recipients, consistent with the vaccine containing only spike. The study was not powered for comparison of responses between vaccine doses or regimens. After vaccination, substantial breadth of spike-specific CD8+ and CD4+ T cell responses was reported. The authors noted that total T cell responses may have been underestimated by the TCR breadth and depth analyses. Compared with placebo recipients, Ad26.COV2.S recipients showed higher spike-specific TCR breadth (P = 0.0014).

The sample's treatment or condition label, in plain terms: about 20 received Ad26.COV2.S at low or high dose, single or two shots; roughly 5 received placebo; per-sample allocation not given. For vaccine and placebo recipients, repertoires were sequenced using samples collected on day 63 after the first injection. Between 29 July and 7 August 2020, Cohort 1b enrolled 25 adults aged 18-55 years at one site in Boston, USA. Ad26.COV2.S consisted of a replication-incompetent adenovirus type 26 vector by which a prefusion-stabilized SARS-CoV-2 spike protein from the original Wuhan strain was expressed. The V end loses 1 base and the J end loses 2 bases, and a stretch of 8 bases separates them. Looking up the germline V gene yields CDR1 MNHEY and CDR2 SVGAGI. Reading from cysteine to phenylalanine, the CDR3 counts 14 amino acids. CDR3 DNA is the only sequence kept; it has 42 bases, read in frame from the first base.

The chain was built from TRBV6-5 and TRBJ2-5; the D segment could be TRBD1, given 6 matching bases. The receptor was derived from a person between 18 and 65 years old who received the Ad26.COV2.S COVID-19 vaccine or a placebo. The starting material was peripheral blood, obtained in a trial of Ad26.COV2.S vaccine versus placebo. The DNA reads as follows: TGTGCCAGCAGTTACTACGACAGGCAAGAGACCCAGTACTTC. Its coded protein is CASSYYDRQETQYF.